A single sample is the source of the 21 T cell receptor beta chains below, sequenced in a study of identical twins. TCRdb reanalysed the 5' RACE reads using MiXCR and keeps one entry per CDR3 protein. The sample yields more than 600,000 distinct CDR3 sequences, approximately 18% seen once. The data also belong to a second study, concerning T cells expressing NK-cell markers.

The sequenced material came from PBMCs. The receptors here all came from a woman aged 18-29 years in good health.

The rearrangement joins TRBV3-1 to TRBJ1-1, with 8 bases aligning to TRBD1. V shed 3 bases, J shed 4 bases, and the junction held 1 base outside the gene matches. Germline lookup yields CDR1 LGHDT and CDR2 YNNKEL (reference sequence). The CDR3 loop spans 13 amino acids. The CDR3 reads CASSHTGGTEAFF. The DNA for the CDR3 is TGTGCCAGCAGCCACACAGGGGGCACTGAAGCTTTCTTT.

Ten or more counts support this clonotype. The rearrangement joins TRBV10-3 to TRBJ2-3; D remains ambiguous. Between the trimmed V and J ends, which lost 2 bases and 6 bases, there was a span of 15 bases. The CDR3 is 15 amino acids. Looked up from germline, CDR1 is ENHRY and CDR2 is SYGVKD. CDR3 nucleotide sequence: TGTGCCATCAGTGAGGACGAAAGGGCCGGGGATACGCAGTATTTT. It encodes CAISEDERAGDTQYF.

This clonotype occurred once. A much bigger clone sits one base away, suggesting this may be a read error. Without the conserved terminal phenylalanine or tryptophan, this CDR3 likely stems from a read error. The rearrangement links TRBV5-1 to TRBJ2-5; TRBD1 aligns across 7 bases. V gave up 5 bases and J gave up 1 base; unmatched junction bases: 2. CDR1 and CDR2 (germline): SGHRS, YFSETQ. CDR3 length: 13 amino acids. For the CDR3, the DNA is TGCGCCAGCAGAGACAGGGTCCAAGAGACCCAGTACTTA. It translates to CASRDRVQETQYL.

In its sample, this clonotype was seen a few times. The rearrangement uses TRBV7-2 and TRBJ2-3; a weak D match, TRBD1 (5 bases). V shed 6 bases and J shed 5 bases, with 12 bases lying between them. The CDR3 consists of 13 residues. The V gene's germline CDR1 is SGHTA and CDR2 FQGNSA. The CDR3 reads CASSPRAGDTQYF. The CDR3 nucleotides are TGTGCCAGCAGTCCCAGGGCTGGAGATACGCAGTATTTT.

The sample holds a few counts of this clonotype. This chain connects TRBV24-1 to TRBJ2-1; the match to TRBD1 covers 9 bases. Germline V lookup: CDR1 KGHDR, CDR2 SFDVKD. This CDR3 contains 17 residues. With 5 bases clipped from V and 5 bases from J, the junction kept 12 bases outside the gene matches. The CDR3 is CATSAGTGYGDNNEQFF. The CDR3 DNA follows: TGTGCCACCAGTGCCGGGACAGGGTATGGAGATAACAATGAGCAGTTCTTC.

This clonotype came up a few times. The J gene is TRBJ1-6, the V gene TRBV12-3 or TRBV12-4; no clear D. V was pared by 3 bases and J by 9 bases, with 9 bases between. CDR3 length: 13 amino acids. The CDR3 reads CASSLIGPSPLHF. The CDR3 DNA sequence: TGTGCCAGCAGTTTGATCGGCCCTTCACCCCTCCACTTT.

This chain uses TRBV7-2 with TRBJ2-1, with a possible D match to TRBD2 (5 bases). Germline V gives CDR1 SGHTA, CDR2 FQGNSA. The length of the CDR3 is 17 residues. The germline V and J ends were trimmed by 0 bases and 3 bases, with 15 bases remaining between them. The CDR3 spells CASSLAVGLANYNEQFF. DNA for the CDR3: TGTGCCAGCAGCTTAGCTGTTGGGCTAGCTAACTACAATGAGCAGTTCTTC.

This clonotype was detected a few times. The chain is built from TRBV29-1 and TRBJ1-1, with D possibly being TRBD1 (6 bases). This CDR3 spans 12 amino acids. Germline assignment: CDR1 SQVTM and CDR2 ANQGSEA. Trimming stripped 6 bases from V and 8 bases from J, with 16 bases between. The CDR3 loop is CSVPKTGSEAFF. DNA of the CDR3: TGCAGCGTACCCAAGACAGGCTCCGAAGCTTTCTTT. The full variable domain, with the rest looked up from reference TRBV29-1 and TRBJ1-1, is SAVISQKPSRDICQRGTSLTIQCQVDSQVTMMFWYRQQPGQSLTLIATANQGSEATYESGFVIDKFPISRPNLTFSTLTVSNMSPEDSSIYLCSVPKTGSEAFFGQGTRLTVV.

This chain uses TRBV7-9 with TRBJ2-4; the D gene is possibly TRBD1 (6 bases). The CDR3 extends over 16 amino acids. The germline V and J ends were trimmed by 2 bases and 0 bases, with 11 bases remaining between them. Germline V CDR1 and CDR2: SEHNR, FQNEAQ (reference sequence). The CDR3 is CASSLNRGRAKNIQYF. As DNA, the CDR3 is TGTGCCAGCAGCTTAAATAGGGGGAGAGCCAAAAACATTCAGTACTTC.

The CDR3 region is CASSTLGGINNEQFF. CDR3 nucleotide sequence: TGCGCCAGCAGCACGCTTGGGGGAATTAACAATGAGCAGTTCTTC. V and J are TRBV5-1 and TRBJ2-1; D is possibly TRBD1 or TRBD2 (5 bases each). Germline CDR1 reads SGHRS; CDR2 reads YFSETQ. The CDR3 loop spans 15 amino acids. V shed 4 bases and J shed 5 bases, with 16 bases lying between them.

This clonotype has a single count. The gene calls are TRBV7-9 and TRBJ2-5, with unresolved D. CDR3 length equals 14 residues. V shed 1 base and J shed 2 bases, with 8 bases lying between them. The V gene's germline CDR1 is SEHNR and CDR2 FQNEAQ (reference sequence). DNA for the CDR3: TGTGCCAGCAGCTTAGGTTGGGCTCAAGAGACCCAGTACTTC. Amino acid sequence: CASSLGWAQETQYF. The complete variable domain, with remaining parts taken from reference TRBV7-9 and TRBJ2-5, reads DTGVSQNPRHKITKRGQNVTFRCDPISEHNRLYWYRQTLGQGPEFLTYFQNEAQLEKSRLLSDRFSAERPKGSFSTLEIQRTEQGDSAMYLCASSLGWAQETQYFGPGTRLLVL.

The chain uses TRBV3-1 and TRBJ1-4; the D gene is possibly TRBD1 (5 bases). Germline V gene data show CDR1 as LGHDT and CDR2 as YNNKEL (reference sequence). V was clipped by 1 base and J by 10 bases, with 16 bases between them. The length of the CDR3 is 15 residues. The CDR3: CASSQGLEGTGKLFF. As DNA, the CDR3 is TGTGCCAGCAGCCAAGGACTAGAGGGGACGGGAAAACTGTTTTTT.

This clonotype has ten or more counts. CDR3 residues: CASSLVTRNEQFF. In DNA, the CDR3 is TGTGCCAGCAGCTTAGTTACTAGGAATGAGCAGTTCTTC. J is TRBJ2-1 and V is TRBV7-2, with D tentatively TRBD2 (5 bases). This CDR3 has 13 residues. Germline lookup yields CDR1 SGHTA and CDR2 FQGNSA. V was shortened by 1 base and J by 7 bases, with 8 bases between the two germline ends.

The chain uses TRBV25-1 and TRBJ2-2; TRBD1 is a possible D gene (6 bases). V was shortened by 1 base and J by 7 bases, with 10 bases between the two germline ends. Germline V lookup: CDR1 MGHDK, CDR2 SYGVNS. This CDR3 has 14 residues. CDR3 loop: CASSESGTIGELFF. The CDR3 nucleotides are TGTGCCAGCAGTGAATCGGGGACAATCGGGGAGCTGTTTTTT.

The CDR3 region has the DNA TGTGCCAGCAGCTTAACGGGAGTTGGGGGAGGGGAGACCCAGTACTTC. Translation: CASSLTGVGGGETQYF. The V and J genes are TRBV7-3 and TRBJ2-5, with 7 bases lining up with TRBD2. Germline V gene sequence: CDR1 SGHTA, CDR2 FQGTGA. The CDR3 has 16 amino acids. After removal of 0 bases from V and 5 bases from J, the junction contained 9 bases not matched to a gene. Using reference TRBV7-3 and TRBJ2-5 for the parts outside the CDR3, the full variable domain is GAGVSQTPSNKVTEKGKYVELRCDPISGHTALYWYRQSLGQGPEFLIYFQGTGAADDSGLPNDRFFAVRPEGSVSTLKIQRTERGDSAVYLCASSLTGVGGGETQYFGPGTRLLVL.

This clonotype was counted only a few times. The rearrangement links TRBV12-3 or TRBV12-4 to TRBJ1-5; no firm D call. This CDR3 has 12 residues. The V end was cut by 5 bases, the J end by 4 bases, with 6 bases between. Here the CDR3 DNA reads TGTGCCAGCAGTGTCAGGAATCAGCCCCAGCATTTT. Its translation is CASSVRNQPQHF.

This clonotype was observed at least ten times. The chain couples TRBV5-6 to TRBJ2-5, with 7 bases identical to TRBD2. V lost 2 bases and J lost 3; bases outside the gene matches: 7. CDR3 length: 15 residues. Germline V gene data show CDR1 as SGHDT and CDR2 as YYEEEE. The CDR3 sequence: CASSLAGTTKETQYF. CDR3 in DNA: TGTGCCAGCAGCTTAGCCGGGACTACCAAAGAGACCCAGTACTTC.

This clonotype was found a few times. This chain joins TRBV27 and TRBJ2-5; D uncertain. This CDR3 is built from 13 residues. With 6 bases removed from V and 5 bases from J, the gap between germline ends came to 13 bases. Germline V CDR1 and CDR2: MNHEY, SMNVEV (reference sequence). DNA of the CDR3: TGTGCCAGCAGCATAGCCAGGTTGGAGACCCAGTACTTC. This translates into CASSIARLETQYF.

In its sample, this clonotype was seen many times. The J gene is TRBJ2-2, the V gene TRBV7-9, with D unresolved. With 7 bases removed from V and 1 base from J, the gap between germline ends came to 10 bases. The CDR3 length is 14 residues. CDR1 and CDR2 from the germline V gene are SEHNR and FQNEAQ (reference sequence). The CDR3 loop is CASNNPRNTGELFF. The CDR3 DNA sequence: TGTGCCAGCAATAATCCCAGGAACACCGGGGAGCTGTTTTTT.

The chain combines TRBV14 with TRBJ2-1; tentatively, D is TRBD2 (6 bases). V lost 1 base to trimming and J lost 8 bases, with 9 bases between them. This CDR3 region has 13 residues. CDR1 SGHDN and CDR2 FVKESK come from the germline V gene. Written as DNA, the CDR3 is TGTGCCAGCAGCCAAGTCGGCGGGGATGAGCAGTTCTTC. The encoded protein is CASSQVGGDEQFF.

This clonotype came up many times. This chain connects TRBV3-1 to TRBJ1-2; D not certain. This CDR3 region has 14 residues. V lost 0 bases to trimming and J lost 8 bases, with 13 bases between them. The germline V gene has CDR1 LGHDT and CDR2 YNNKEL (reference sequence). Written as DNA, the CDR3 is TGTGCCAGCAGCCAAGACCCGGCGGGTTACGGCTACACCTTC. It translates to CASSQDPAGYGYTF.